This T cell receptor (beta chain) was sequenced during a study of cytomegalovirus exposure and HLA in healthy donors. At the level of the study: The 120 validation repertoires, a later analysis reported, used the same platform as the 666 repertoires from the first cohort.

Sequencing used immunoSEQ multiplex PCR; TCRdb keeps in-frame clones, though not all of them. This table has under 250,000 clones, roughly 91% appearing once. Per germline, CDR1 SGHRS and CDR2 YFSETQ. V lost 0 bases to trimming and J lost 5 bases, with 11 bases between them. The CDR3 runs to 14 residues. This chain joins TRBV5-1 and TRBJ1-1; D is possibly TRBD1 (5 bases). Source material: PBMCs. This clonotype was obtained from a woman younger than 35 in good health and CMV-seropositive. The CDR3 region has the DNA TGCGCCAGCAGCTTGGATTCTGGGGGGACTGAAGCTTTCTTT. The encoded protein is CASSLDSGGTEAFF.